This entry concerns a single T cell receptor (beta chain). The data originate from a study of T-cell memory formation after mild COVID-19. TCRdb ran MiXCR on the 5' RACE reads and lists one entry per CDR3 protein. The table records fewer than 200,000 distinct CDR3 sequences, approximately 18% of them present only once. The sequenced sample consisted of PBMCs or a T cell subset sorted from them (not recorded which). The TCR originated in a man aged 18-30 years who had mild COVID-19 (a few samples of this study predate the infection). Cell type and time point are not known.

CDR3 sequence: CASSYSRTTGELFF. CDR3 in DNA: TGTGCCAGCAGTTACTCGAGAACCACCGGGGAGCTGTTTTTT. The genes are TRBV6-5 and TRBJ2-2, with D unclear. V was pared by 0 bases and J by 4 bases, with 6 bases between. The germline CDR1 and CDR2 sequences are MNHEY and SVGAGI. CDR3 length: 14 amino acids.